The clone carrying this T cell receptor beta chain has a single count. This CDR3 is also generated by other DNA sequences in the sample. From germline, CDR1 is SGHKS and CDR2 YYEKEE (reference sequence). This CDR3 contains 12 residues. V was clipped by 3 bases and J by 3 bases, with 7 bases between them. The sample is drawn from a study of blood T cell repertoires in COVID-19. Some clones are missing from TCRdb's copy, which holds only in-frame ones; the method was immunoSEQ multiplex PCR. Of approximately 300,000 clones in the sample, over 80% were seen once. Sequencing used peripheral blood. The source of this sequence is a woman in her 50s with active or convalescent COVID-19. This chain uses TRBV5-5 with TRBJ2-7, with a weak D call TRBD2 (5 bases). CDR3 in amino acids: CASSSAGYEQYF. The CDR3 DNA sequence: TGTGCCAGCAGCTCGGCGGGCTACGAGCAGTACTTC.